This T cell receptor (beta chain) comes out of a study of cytomegalovirus exposure and HLA in healthy donors. From germline, CDR1 is SQVTM and CDR2 ANQGSEA. This CDR3 contains 13 residues. Trimming removed 6 bases at V and 0 bases at J, with 10 bases between. Use of 60 Vbeta and 13 Jbeta primers characterized the PCR. This table comes from immunoSEQ multiplex PCR, and its TCRdb copy is limited to in-frame clones, with some not included. The sample shows 200,000 or so clones, about 81% of them seen only once. Notes on the study in general: In a later analysis, V- and J-gene trimming of beta chains associated with a DCLRE1C missense variant, replicated independently.

Note on this clone: The antigen remains unidentified.

The sample comprised PBMCs. The chain carries TRBV29-1 and TRBJ2-3, with a tentative D call TRBD2 (5 bases). This receptor was obtained from a woman between 18 and 30 years old in good health and CMV-seropositive. DNA of the CDR3: TGCAGCGTCGCCGGGGAGAGCACAGATACGCAGTATTTT. Residues: CSVAGESTDTQYF.